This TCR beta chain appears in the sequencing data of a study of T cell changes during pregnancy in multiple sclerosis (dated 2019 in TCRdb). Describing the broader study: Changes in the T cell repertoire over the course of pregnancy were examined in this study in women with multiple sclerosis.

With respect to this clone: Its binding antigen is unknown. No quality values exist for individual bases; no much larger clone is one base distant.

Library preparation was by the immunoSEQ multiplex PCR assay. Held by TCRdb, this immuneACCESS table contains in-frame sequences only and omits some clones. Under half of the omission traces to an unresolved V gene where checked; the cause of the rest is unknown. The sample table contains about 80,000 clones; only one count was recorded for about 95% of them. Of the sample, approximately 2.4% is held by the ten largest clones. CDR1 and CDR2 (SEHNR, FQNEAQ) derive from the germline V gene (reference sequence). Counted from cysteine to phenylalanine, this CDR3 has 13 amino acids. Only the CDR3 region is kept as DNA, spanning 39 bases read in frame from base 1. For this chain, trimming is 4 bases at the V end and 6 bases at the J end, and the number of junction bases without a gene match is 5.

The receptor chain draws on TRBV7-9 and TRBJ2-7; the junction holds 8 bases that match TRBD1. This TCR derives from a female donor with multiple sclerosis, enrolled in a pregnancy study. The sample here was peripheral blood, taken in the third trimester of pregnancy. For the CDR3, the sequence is CASSSDRGGEQYF. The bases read TGTGCCAGCAGCTCTGACAGGGGAGGCGAGCAGTACTTC.